The entry below gives a single TCR beta chain sequence along with its context. Antigen: not known. This specimen comes from a study of shared clonotypes between healthy human individuals. Study at large: Per donor, three plates held CD4 naive cells, three held CD4 memory, two held CD8 naive and one held CD8 memory.

This CDR3 region has 15 residues. V was trimmed by 5 bases and J by 2 bases, leaving 16 bases between them. Looked up from germline, CDR1 is MDHEN and CDR2 is SYDVKM. The assay ran at deep level. Only in-frame clones appear in the TCRdb table, and some are missing; sequencing was by immunoSEQ multiplex PCR. Here the sample spans more than 2 million clones, about 94% being singletons. Study-wide results and caveats: Several donors held around 5% of naive CD4 clonotypes in common. On the whole, naive subsets had larger estimated richness than memory subsets had.

This TCR derives from a man between 18 and 29 years old in good health. The gene calls are TRBV28 and TRBJ2-7; perhaps TRBD1 as D (5 bases). Sequenced: naive CD4+ T cells sorted from blood. Subset here: CD45RA+ positively selected. This CDR3 reads CASSPAGQGTYEQYF. The CDR3 coding sequence is TGTGCCAGCAGTCCGGCCGGGCAGGGTACCTACGAGCAGTACTTC.